This TCR beta chain was found in a study of regulatory T cells in long-lasting Graves disease. Points from the study as a whole: Persistent disease samples used TRBV28, TRBJ1-2 and TRBJ2-5 preferentially. No thyroid tissue was studied; the work used peripheral blood only.

Time point meaning: newly diagnosed GD, antithyroid drugs for less than 3 months. PBMC RNA served as the TCR library source. Many counts were recorded for this clonotype. Its antigen is as yet unknown. V was trimmed by 1 base and J by 4 bases, leaving 10 bases between them. The CDR3 is 14 amino acids. Germline loops: CDR1 MGHRA, CDR2 YSYEKL. In building TCR beta libraries, iRepertoire HTBI primers were used together with Arm-PCR of CDR3 regions. TCRdb re-called the multiplex PCR reads through MiXCR, storing one row per CDR3 protein. Of under 450,000 distinct CDR3 sequences in the sample, about 11% were seen once. A further study also used this sample, focusing on T cells in Graves' hyperthyroidism and ophthalmopathy. Per that study: Participants, patients aged 18 to 65, had newly diagnosed hyperthyroidism with a duration under 2 months.

The TCR was taken from a woman younger than 30 with Graves disease. Source: peripheral blood mononuclear cells (PBMCs), taken at new diagnosis, from a patient treated with antithyroid drugs. This rearrangement joins TRBV4-1 to TRBJ1-1, with D uncertain. The CDR3 coding sequence is TGCGCCAGCAGCCAAGGACCTGGGGTCACTGAAGCTTTCTTT. Translated: CASSQGPGVTEAFF.